This TCR beta chain was sequenced for a study of blood T cell repertoires in COVID-19. Study-level information: Samples taken during acute and convalescent COVID-19 were collected in the United States, Italy and Spain. PBMCs, B-cell-depleted T cells, or T cells were the source of the cDNA or gDNA that made up the material.

In the original processing: Nucleated cell number was recorded as an estimate derived from reference gene primer amplification. Sequencing used immunoSEQ multiplex PCR; TCRdb keeps in-frame clones, though not all of them. V, J and clone size are those of that table, while D and trimming were read from the DNA. Here the sample spans 150,000 to 200,000 clones, approximately 87% being singletons. The sample was peripheral blood. The clonotype comes from a man younger than 35 with active or convalescent COVID-19.

The CDR3 protein is CAWSVRGDYEQYF. The CDR3 nucleotides read TGTGCCTGGAGTGTACGGGGGGACTACGAGCAGTACTTC. J is TRBJ2-7 and V is TRBV30; 7 bases agree with TRBD2. With V trimmed by 0 bases and J by 3 bases, 2 bases remained unmatched. The CDR3 consists of 13 residues. Germline V gives CDR1 GTSNPN, CDR2 SVGIG (reference sequence).